This entry is about one T cell receptor (beta chain). The CDR3 runs to 17 residues. The V segment lost 4 bases and the J segment 2 bases; nucleotides outside the gene matches: 7. Germline CDR1 is SGHNT and CDR2 is YYREEE (reference sequence). These data belong to a study of cytotoxic CD8 clonotypes in ibrutinib-treated CLL. Overall study context: The patient breakdown showed some eleven relapsed/refractory and roughly 14 treatment-naive cases, with under 18 IGHV unmutated. A mean of around 250,000 productive templates and tens of thousands of productive rearrangements was obtained per sample.

Profiled with immunoSEQ multiplex PCR; TCRdb holds only in-frame clones, not every one. Altogether some 150,000 clones are present, 79% being singletons, with the ten largest covering 9.5% to 15%. Material: PBMCs, obtained after 12 months of ibrutinib treatment. V is TRBV5-4 and J is TRBJ2-3, with 13 bases matching TRBD2. This clonotype was obtained from a human donor with chronic lymphocytic leukemia. CDR3 sequence (DNA): TGTGCCAGCAGCATTCCGGGACTAGCGGGACCCACAGATACGCAGTATTTT. It yields the protein CASSIPGLAGPTDTQYF.